The 32 T cell receptor beta chains given below trace back to one sample, sequenced in a study of graft-versus-host responses after intestinal transplantation. Sequencing was performed with immunoSEQ multiplex PCR; in TCRdb, only in-frame clones are kept and a portion is missing. The sample has roughly 93,000 clones, approximately 92% seen once. These receptors' antigens are unknown. The specimen was unstimulated CD8+ T cells sorted from spleen or lymph node cells, collected before intestinal transplant. The receptors here all came from a human donor who received an intestinal transplant.

In regard to this clone: Other DNA sequences in the same sample also yield this CDR3. The chain employs TRBV5-6 and TRBJ1-3; D is perhaps TRBD1 (5 bases). Germline V lookup: CDR1 SGHDT, CDR2 YYEEEE. CDR3 size: 15 residues. Trimming stripped 0 bases from V and 1 base from J, with 8 bases between. The CDR3 is CASSLVGGSGNTIYF. The DNA for the CDR3 is TGTGCCAGCAGCTTGGTGGGGGGATCTGGAAACACCATATATTTT.

The V and J genes are TRBV6-6 and TRBJ2-1, with TRBD2 matching over 12 bases. The CDR3 has 15 residues. V shed 6 bases and J 9 bases; nucleotides not matched to a gene: 9. CDR1 and CDR2 from the germline V gene are MNHNY and SVGAGI (reference sequence). CDR3 bases: TGTGCCAGCAGACCCCTAGCGGGAGGGCCGGGTGAGCAGTTCTTC. Amino acids: CASRPLAGGPGEQFF.

This clone appeared once. This rearrangement joins TRBV4-2 to TRBJ2-1, with D perhaps TRBD1 (5 bases). The CDR3 is 16 residues long. In germline, CDR1 is LGHNA, CDR2 YNFKEQ. The germline V and J ends were trimmed by 0 bases and 5 bases, with 14 bases remaining between them. The CDR3: CASSQDRAGLNNEQFF. The CDR3 bases are TGTGCCAGCAGCCAAGATAGGGCAGGGCTTAACAATGAGCAGTTCTTC.

The chain has TRBV10-1 and TRBJ2-1; 7 nucleotides line up with TRBD2. The CDR3 is 17 amino acids. Unmatched junction bases numbered 16, after V lost 6 bases and J lost 5 bases. Germline V gene data show CDR1 as WNHNN and CDR2 as SYGVQD (reference sequence). In nucleotides, the CDR3 is TGCGCCAGCAGCCCGCGCACCGCACTAGCGAGAGACAATGAGCAGTTCTTC. Residues: CASSPRTALARDNEQFF.

This sequence joins TRBV9 and TRBJ1-2, with 7 bases lining up with TRBD1. The J segment lost 5 bases and the V segment lost 0 bases, leaving 4 bases of the junction unmatched. The CDR3 totals 14 residues. The germline V gene has CDR1 SGDLS and CDR2 YYNGEE. In DNA, the CDR3 is TGTGCCAGCAGCGTAGCTACACAGGGGTATGGCTACACCTTC. It encodes CASSVATQGYGYTF. Combining the CDR3 with reference TRBV9 and TRBJ1-2 gives the whole variable domain DSGVTQTPKHLITATGQRVTLRCSPRSGDLSVYWYQQSLDQGLQFLIQYYNGEERAKGNILERFSAQQFPDLHSELNLSSLELGDSALYFCASSVATQGYGYTFGSGTRLTVV.

The chain employs TRBV5-1 and TRBJ2-7; a weak D match, TRBD2 (5 bases). V lost 4 bases, J lost 5 bases, and 13 bases lay in between. Germline V gene sequence: CDR1 SGHRS, CDR2 YFSETQ. The CDR3 is 13 residues long. CDR3 region: CASSAYNSDEQYF. The CDR3 nucleotides are TGCGCCAGCAGCGCCTACAATAGCGACGAGCAGTACTTC.

This chain uses TRBV29-1 with TRBJ2-3; 12 bases align to TRBD2. V was clipped by 0 bases and J by 4 bases; unmatched bases: 5. Germline V gives CDR1 SQVTM, CDR2 ANQGSEA. CDR3 length equals 16 residues. CDR3 bases: TGCAGCGTTGAAGATGTTCCTAGCGGGAGGGCAGATACGCAGTATTTT. Residues: CSVEDVPSGRADTQYF.

V and J are TRBV27 and TRBJ1-1, with D maybe TRBD1 (5 bases). The germline V gene has CDR1 MNHEY and CDR2 SMNVEV (reference sequence). There are 13 residues in the CDR3. V was clipped by 3 bases and J by 1 base, with 6 bases between them. The DNA of the CDR3 is TGTGCCAGCAGTTTTCAGGGGAACACTGAAGCTTTCTTT. Amino acids: CASSFQGNTEAFF.

V is TRBV4-1 and J is TRBJ1-1, with D perhaps TRBD1 (5 bases). The CDR3 covers 17 residues. Trimming pared 1 base from V and 0 bases from J, leaving 15 bases between. Germline-derived CDR1 and CDR2 are MGHRA and YSYEKL. CDR3 residues: CASSQGRAQGMNTEAFF. The DNA for the CDR3 is TGCGCCAGCAGCCAAGGTAGGGCTCAGGGAATGAACACTGAAGCTTTCTTT.

This chain uses TRBV6-5 with TRBJ1-1; D perhaps matches TRBD1 (5 bases). Germline values: CDR1 MNHEY, CDR2 SVGAGI. This CDR3 region has 12 residues. Trimming left V 7 bases short and J 4 bases short, with 10 bases between. CDR3 sequence (DNA): TGTGCCAGCAACAGGCCCGGCACTGAAGCTTTCTTT. This gives the protein CASNRPGTEAFF.

CDR3 in DNA: TGTGCCAGCAGTGAAGTTCAGGGCGGCACCGGGGAGCTGTTTTTT. Translation gives CASSEVQGGTGELFF. V and J are TRBV2 and TRBJ2-2; D possibly corresponds to TRBD1 (5 bases). V gave up 1 base and J gave up 4 bases, with 10 bases separating them. The CDR3 extends over 15 amino acids. CDR1 and CDR2 (germline): SNHLY, FYNNEI.

CDR3: CASSPGGNYEQYF. The CDR3 DNA is TGTGCCAGTAGTCCCGGGGGGAACTACGAGCAGTACTTC. This chain uses TRBV19 with TRBJ2-7; 7 positions match TRBD2. Germline lookup yields CDR1 LNHDA and CDR2 SQIVND (reference sequence). J was trimmed by 3 bases and V by 5 bases; bases with no gene match: 4. The CDR3 runs 13 residues.

The chain is built from TRBV19 and TRBJ2-7, with TRBD1 identical over 11 bases. With V trimmed by 7 bases and J by 2 bases, 4 bases remained unmatched. The CDR3 sequence is 14 residues long. Germline CDR1 is LNHDA and CDR2 is SQIVND (reference sequence). Here the CDR3 reads CASTPGQGAYEQYF. CDR3 sequence (DNA): TGTGCCAGTACCCCGGGACAGGGGGCCTACGAGCAGTACTTC.

This chain uses TRBV9 with TRBJ2-7; TRBD2 is a possible D gene (5 bases). CDR3 size: 13 residues. V was cut by 3 bases and J by 2 bases, with 9 bases left in between. The germline gives CDR1 SGDLS, CDR2 YYNGEE. CDR3 DNA sequence: TGTGCCAGCAGCGACGCCGGGACCTACGAGCAGTACTTC. This translates into CASSDAGTYEQYF.

This clone was observed a single time. This chain joins TRBV27 and TRBJ2-7; 9 bases fit TRBD2. The germline gives CDR1 MNHEY, CDR2 SMNVEV (reference sequence). There are 12 residues in the CDR3. Trimming cost V 8 bases and J 3 bases; bases outside gene matches: 2. CDR3 sequence: CASQAGGYEQYF. The DNA for the CDR3 is TGTGCCAGCCAAGCGGGGGGCTACGAGCAGTACTTC.

The CDR3 sequence: CALRPGGGSYEQYF. The CDR3 coding sequence is TGTGCCCTCCGCCCCGGGGGTGGATCCTACGAGCAGTACTTC. This chain uses TRBV30 with TRBJ2-5, with D possibly TRBD2 on 6 matching bases. The J call is uncertain, as TRBJ2-7 better fits the DNA end. Looked up from germline, CDR1 is GTSNPN and CDR2 is SVGIG (reference sequence). This CDR3 region has 14 residues.

The V gene is TRBV2, the J gene TRBJ2-3; 11 nucleotides agree with TRBD2. After removal of 2 bases from V and 3 bases from J, the junction contained 10 bases not matched to a gene. The CDR3 consists of 18 residues. The germline gives CDR1 SNHLY, CDR2 FYNNEI. The CDR3 loop is CASSELGLAGGGTDTQYF. The CDR3 DNA reads TGTGCCAGCAGTGAATTGGGGCTAGCGGGAGGTGGTACAGATACGCAGTATTTT.

The V gene is TRBV9, the J gene TRBJ1-2; 10 bases match TRBD1. From germline, CDR1 is SGDLS and CDR2 YYNGEE. The V segment lost 0 bases and the J segment 6 bases; nucleotides outside the gene matches: 5. The CDR3 contains 15 residues. The CDR3 here is CASSVAGQGMNGYTF. CDR3 nucleotide sequence: TGTGCCAGCAGCGTAGCGGGACAGGGGATGAATGGCTACACCTTC.

This chain links TRBV4-2 with TRBJ2-1; D uncertain. Trimming stripped 0 bases from V and 0 bases from J, with 9 bases between. The CDR3 is made up of 16 amino acids. The germline V gene has CDR1 LGHNA and CDR2 YNFKEQ. The CDR3 DNA sequence: TGTGCCAGCAGCCAAGAGGCCAGAAGCTCCTACAATGAGCAGTTCTTC. This codes for CASSQEARSSYNEQFF.

V and J are TRBV19 and TRBJ1-2; weak D call: TRBD1 (5 bases). The V gene lost 6 bases and the J gene lost 7 bases, with 9 bases spanning the gap. This CDR3 spans 11 amino acids. CDR1 is LNHDA, CDR2 SQIVND, per germline (reference sequence). The CDR3: CASSDSFGYTF. The CDR3 DNA follows: TGTGCCAGTAGCGACAGCTTTGGCTACACCTTC.

In this sample, this clone turned up once. The chain's CDR3 is CASSSGLAGAPETQYF. The CDR3 DNA reads TGCGCCAGCAGCTCGGGACTAGCGGGAGCTCCAGAGACCCAGTACTTC. The gene calls are TRBV5-1 and TRBJ2-5, with 14 bases fitting TRBD2. Germline V gene sequence: CDR1 SGHRS, CDR2 YFSETQ. The CDR3 extends over 16 amino acids. After removal of 3 bases from V and 4 bases from J, the junction contained 5 bases not matched to a gene. The whole variable domain, remainder taken from reference TRBV5-1 and TRBJ2-5, is KAGVTQTPRYLIKTRGQQVTLSCSPISGHRSVSWYQQTPGQGLQFLFEYFSETQRNKGNFPGRFSGRQFSNSRSEMNVSTLELGDSALYLCASSSGLAGAPETQYFGPGTRLLVL.

This chain uses TRBV13 with TRBJ2-3; TRBD2 aligns across 14 bases. Per germline, CDR1 PRHDT and CDR2 FYEKMQ (reference sequence). V shed 3 bases and J 1 base; nucleotides not matched to a gene: 0. The CDR3 is made up of 16 amino acids. Here the CDR3 DNA reads TGTGCCAGCAGCTTGGGACTAGCGGGAGGCACAGATACGCAGTATTTT. Translating gives CASSLGLAGGTDTQYF.

This chain links TRBV9 with TRBJ2-2, with 8 positions matching TRBD1. Germline CDR1 is SGDLS and CDR2 is YYNGEE. With V trimmed by 4 bases and J by 6 bases, 5 bases remained unmatched. The CDR3 has 14 residues. CDR3 in DNA: TGTGCCAGCAGCCCAGGGGGCGCCTCCGGGGAGCTGTTTTTT. Protein sequence: CASSPGGASGELFF.

This chain links TRBV29-1 with TRBJ1-2; TRBD1 is a possible D gene (6 bases). This CDR3 region has 17 residues. Per the germline V gene, CDR1 is SQVTM and CDR2 is ANQGSEA. V was clipped by 0 bases and J by 5 bases, with 22 bases between them. The CDR3 coding sequence is TGCAGCGTTGAAGATCATGCCCCCAGGGAGGGGGGTTATGGCTACACCTTC. Protein product: CSVEDHAPREGGYGYTF.

This chain links TRBV5-6 with TRBJ1-5, with 8 positions matching TRBD1. V was pared by 0 bases and J by 7 bases, with 6 bases of the junction left unmatched. Germline lookup yields CDR1 SGHDT and CDR2 YYEEEE. The CDR3 sequence is 15 residues long. CDR3 sequence (DNA): TGTGCCAGCAGCTTGGGAGGACAGGGATACCAGCCCCAGCATTTT. This codes for CASSLGGQGYQPQHF. Full variable domain (rest looked up from reference TRBV5-6 and TRBJ1-5): DAGVTQSPTHLIKTRGQQVTLRCSPKSGHDTVSWYQQALGQGPQFIFQYYEEEERQRGNFPDRFSGHQFPNYSSELNVNALLLGDSALYLCASSLGGQGYQPQHFGDGTRLSIL.

The chain has TRBV25-1 and TRBJ2-7; D possibly corresponds to TRBD1 (5 bases). Trimming removed 3 bases from V and 2 bases from J, with 11 bases in between. This CDR3 spans 14 amino acids. Germline values: CDR1 MGHDK, CDR2 SYGVNS. The CDR3 here is CASSEIKGTYEQYF. The CDR3, as DNA: TGTGCCAGCAGTGAGATCAAGGGGACCTACGAGCAGTACTTC.

The chain is built from TRBV5-1 and TRBJ2-7; TRBD1 matches at 9 bases. There are 14 residues in the CDR3. V trimming: 4 bases; J trimming: 4 bases; junction bases outside the gene matches: 6. Germline V gene lookup returns CDR1 SGHRS and CDR2 YFSETQ. This CDR3 reads CASSMGTGQYEQYF. CDR3 bases: TGCGCCAGCAGCATGGGGACAGGGCAATACGAGCAGTACTTC.

The rearrangement links TRBV4-1 to TRBJ1-2; D remains ambiguous. Germline CDR1 MGHRA, CDR2 YSYEKL. The CDR3 is 14 amino acids. The V and J ends lost 0 bases and 8 bases respectively, with 13 bases between them. The CDR3 DNA reads as TGCGCCAGCAGCCAAGATCGGGTTCTCGAAGGCTACACCTTC. Translating gives CASSQDRVLEGYTF.

V is TRBV27 and J is TRBJ2-7; D may be TRBD1 (6 bases). Germline CDR1 MNHEY, CDR2 SMNVEV (reference sequence). The V end was cut by 3 bases, the J end by 2 bases, with 14 bases between. This CDR3 spans 15 amino acids. The CDR3: CASSLGQGSPYEQYF. CDR3 sequence (DNA): TGTGCCAGCAGTTTGGGGCAGGGGAGTCCCTACGAGCAGTACTTC.

V gene TRBV5-6 combines with J gene TRBJ2-5, with 8 nucleotides matching TRBD1. V lost 4 bases, J lost 5 bases, and 4 bases stayed unmatched. CDR1 is SGHDT and CDR2 is YYEEEE in the germline V gene. The CDR3 is 13 amino acids. The CDR3 loop is CASSPDRAETQYF. CDR3 in DNA: TGTGCCAGCAGCCCGGACAGGGCGGAGACCCAGTACTTC.

This chain connects TRBV15 to TRBJ2-7; D possibly corresponds to TRBD1 (6 bases). The CDR3 length is 14 residues. The germline V and J ends were trimmed by 4 bases and 4 bases, with 14 bases remaining between them. Germline V lookup: CDR1 LNHNV, CDR2 YYDKDF (reference sequence). In DNA form, the CDR3 reads TGTGCCACCAGCATCCAGACAGGTGATTACGAGCAGTACTTC. Translating it yields CATSIQTGDYEQYF. The entire variable domain, with the rest obtained from reference TRBV15 and TRBJ2-7, is as follows: DAMVIQNPRYQVTQFGKPVTLSCSQTLNHNVMYWYQQKSSQAPKLLFHYYDKDFNNEADTPDNFQSRRPNTSFCFLDIRSPGLGDTAMYLCATSIQTGDYEQYFGPGTRLTVT.

The chain carries TRBV5-1 and TRBJ2-7, with no clear D. There are 14 residues in the CDR3. The germline V and J ends were trimmed by 1 base and 1 base, with 9 bases remaining between them. The germline V gene encodes CDR1 SGHRS and CDR2 YFSETQ. CDR3 sequence: CASSLYGLSYEQYF. CDR3 DNA sequence: TGCGCCAGCAGCTTGTATGGCTTATCCTACGAGCAGTACTTC.